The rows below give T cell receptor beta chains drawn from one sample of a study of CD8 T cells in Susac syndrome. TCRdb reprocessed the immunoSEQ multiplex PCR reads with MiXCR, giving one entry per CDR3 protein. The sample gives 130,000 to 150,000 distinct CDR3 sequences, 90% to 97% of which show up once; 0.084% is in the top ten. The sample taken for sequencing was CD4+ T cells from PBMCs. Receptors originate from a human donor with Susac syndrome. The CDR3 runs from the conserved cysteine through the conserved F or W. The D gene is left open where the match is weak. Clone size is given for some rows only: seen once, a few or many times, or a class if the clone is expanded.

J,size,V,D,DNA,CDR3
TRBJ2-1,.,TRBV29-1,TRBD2,TGCAGCGGGGGGGGTGATGCCTACAATGAGCAGTTCTTC,CSGGGDAYNEQFF
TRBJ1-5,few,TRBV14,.,TGTGCCAGCAGCCAGGACAGAAATCAGCCCCAGCATTTT,CASSQDRNQPQHF
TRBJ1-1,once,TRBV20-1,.,TGCAGTGCTAGACCCCCAGGGACGGGGAACACTGAAGCTTTCTTT,CSARPPGTGNTEAFF
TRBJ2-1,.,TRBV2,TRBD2,TGTGCCAGCCGACTCCCGGGACTATCTTCCTACAATGAGCAGTTCTTC,CASRLPGLSSYNEQFF
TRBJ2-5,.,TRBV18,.,TGTGCCAGCTCACGGACCAACCAAGAGACCCAGTACTTC,CASSRTNQETQYF
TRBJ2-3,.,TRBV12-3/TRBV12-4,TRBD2,TGTGCCAGCAGTTTAGTCTCGGGAGGGCCGAATACGCAGTATTTT,CASSLVSGGPNTQYF
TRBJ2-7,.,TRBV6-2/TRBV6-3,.,TGTGCCAGCGGGAGCGGCAACTCCTACGAGCAGTACTTC,CASGSGNSYEQYF
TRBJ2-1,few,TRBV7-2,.,TGTGCCAGCAGCTCGCCTAGTGAGCAGTTCTTC,CASSSPSEQFF
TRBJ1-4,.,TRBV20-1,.,.,CHIRARVNEKLFF
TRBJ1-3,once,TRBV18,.,TGTGCCAGCTCACCAGACGAAAACACCATATATTTT,CASSPDENTIYF
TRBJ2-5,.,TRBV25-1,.,TGTGCCAGCAGTGAGGGCAGGGTGACGAGGGAGACCCAGTACTTC,CASSEGRVTRETQYF
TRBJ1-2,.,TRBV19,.,TGTGCCAGTAGTATGGTTTGGAGCAGGAACTATGGCTACACCTTC,CASSMVWSRNYGYTF
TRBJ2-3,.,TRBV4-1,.,TGCGCCAGCAGCCTTGGGCGGCCTAGCACAGATACGCAGTATTTT,CASSLGRPSTDTQYF
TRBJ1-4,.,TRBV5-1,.,TGCGCCAGCAGCCCGGACGCAACTAATGAAAAACTGTTTTTT,CASSPDATNEKLFF
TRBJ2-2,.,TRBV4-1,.,TGCGCCAGCAGCCAAGGGACAGTGAACACCGGGGAGCTGTTTTTT,CASSQGTVNTGELFF
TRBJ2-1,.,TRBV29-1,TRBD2,TGCAGCACCAACGAGGCGGGGGGGCCACATGAGCAGTTCTTC,CSTNEAGGPHEQFF
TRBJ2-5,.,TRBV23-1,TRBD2,TGCGCCAGCAGTCTCCTTTTTGGCGGGGGCCAAGAGACCCAGTACTTC,CASSLLFGGGQETQYF
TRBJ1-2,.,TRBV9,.,TGTGCCAGCAGCGTAGGTTCAGGCGTCTATGGCTACACCTTC,CASSVGSGVYGYTF
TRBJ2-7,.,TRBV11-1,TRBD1,TGTGCCAGCAGCTACCGGGACAGGGTTGGCGAGCAGTACTTC,CASSYRDRVGEQYF
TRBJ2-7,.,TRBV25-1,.,TGTGCCAGCAGTGGCAACGGGAGAACCTACGAGCAGTACTTC,CASSGNGRTYEQYF
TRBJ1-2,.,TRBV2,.,TGTGCCAGCAGTACCCGCCGTGGGGCTGAAGGGAATGGCTACACCTTC,CASSTRRGAEGNGYTF
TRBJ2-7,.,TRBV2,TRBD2,TGTGCCAGCAGTTATAGCGGGATCTCCTACGAGCAGTACTTC,CASSYSGISYEQYF
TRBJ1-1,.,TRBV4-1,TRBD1,TGCGCCAGCAGCCTACGGACAGGGTACGACACTGAAGCTTTCTTT,CASSLRTGYDTEAFF
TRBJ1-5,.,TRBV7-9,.,TGTGCCAGCAGCTACAAGTCGGACTACAGGGAGAGGGATCAGCCCCAGCATTTT,CASSYKSDYRERDQPQHF
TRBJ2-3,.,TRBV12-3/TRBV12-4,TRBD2,TGTGCCAGCTTCCGGGGGGCAGATACGCAGTATTTT,CASFRGADTQYF
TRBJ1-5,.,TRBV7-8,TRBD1,TGTGCCAGCAGCTTCGGACAGGGCACAAATCAGCCCCAGCATTTT,CASSFGQGTNQPQHF
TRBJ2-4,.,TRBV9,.,TGTGCCAGCAGCGTGACCCTAGATTCGGCCAAAAACATTCAGTACTTC,CASSVTLDSAKNIQYF
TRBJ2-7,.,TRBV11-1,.,TGTGCCAGCAGCTTAACCGGTACCTACGAGCAGTACTTC,CASSLTGTYEQYF
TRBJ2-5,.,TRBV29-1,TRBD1,TGCAGCGTTGATAACCCCACGGCCAGACAGGGACGAAGTGAGACCCAGTACTTC,CSVDNPTARQGRSETQYF
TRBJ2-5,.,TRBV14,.,TGTGCCAGCAGCCAAGGGTTTGAGAAGACCCAGTACTTC,CASSQGFEKTQYF
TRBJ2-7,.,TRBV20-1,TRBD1,TGCAGTACGTCCGGGACAGGGGGGTTTCGCGAGCAGTACTTC,CSTSGTGGFREQYF
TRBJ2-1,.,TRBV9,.,TGTGCCAGCAGCGTAGAAGAGGTAGCCGGTGAGCAGTTCTTC,CASSVEEVAGEQFF
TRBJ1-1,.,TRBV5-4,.,TGTGCCAGCAGCTTGGAACAGCGATTTATGAACACTGAAGCTTTCTTT,CASSLEQRFMNTEAFF
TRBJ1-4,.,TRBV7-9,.,TGTGCCAGCAGCTTAGCAGCTGAGGAAAAACTGTTTTTT,CASSLAAEEKLFF
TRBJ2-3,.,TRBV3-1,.,TGTGCCAGCAGCAAAGGGGTCTCAAGGCAGTATTTT,CASSKGVSRQYF
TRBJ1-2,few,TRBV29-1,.,TGCAGCGTTGGGCAAAACTATGGCTACACCTTC,CSVGQNYGYTF
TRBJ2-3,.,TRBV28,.,TGTGCCAGCAGTTGGGTTTCCCCGGTCACAGATACGCAGTATTTT,CASSWVSPVTDTQYF
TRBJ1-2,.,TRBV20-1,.,TGCAGTGCTAATGACGGGTATGGCTACACCTTC,CSANDGYGYTF
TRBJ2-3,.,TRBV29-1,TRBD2,TGCAGCGTTGTTTCTAGCGGGTCTAGCACAGATACGCAGTATTTT,CSVVSSGSSTDTQYF
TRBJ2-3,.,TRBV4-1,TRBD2,TGCGCCAGCAGCCAGCCTGGGACTAGCGGAACAGATACGCAGTATTTT,CASSQPGTSGTDTQYF
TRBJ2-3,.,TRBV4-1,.,TGCGCCAGCAGCCAAGTCGGACAGCGGGGCACAGATACGCAGTATTTT,CASSQVGQRGTDTQYF
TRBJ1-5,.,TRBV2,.,TGTGCCAGCAGAGACGAACAGGGAGATCAGCCCCAGCATTTT,CASRDEQGDQPQHF
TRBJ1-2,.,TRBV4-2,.,TGTGCCAGCAGCCAAGGTGTTTTGGGGCATGGCTACACCTTC,CASSQGVLGHGYTF
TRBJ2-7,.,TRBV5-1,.,TGCGCCAGCAGTAAGGAACAGAACCCTTACGAGCAGTACTTC,CASSKEQNPYEQYF
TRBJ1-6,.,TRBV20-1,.,TGCAGTGCGCGTGCGGCGGGCTATAATTCACCCCTCCACTTT,CSARAAGYNSPLHF
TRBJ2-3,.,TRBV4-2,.,TGTGCCAGCAGCCTAACTAGTCAACGGGGGGCCACAGATACGCAGTATTTT,CASSLTSQRGATDTQYF
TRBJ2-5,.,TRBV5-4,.,TGTGCCAGCAGCCTCGGGGCCCAAGAGACCCAGTACTTC,CASSLGAQETQYF
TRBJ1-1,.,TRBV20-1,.,TGCAGTGCTAGAGATTGGAAGTTTGAGACCCGGGGGCTAATGAACACTGAAGCTTTCTTT,CSARDWKFETRGLMNTEAFF
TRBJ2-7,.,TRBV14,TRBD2,TGTGCCAGCAGTCTGGGCGGTAGCGGGACTTACTACGAGCAGTACTTC,CASSLGGSGTYYEQYF
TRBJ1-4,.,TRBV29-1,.,TGCAGCGTTCAACGACACTCCACTAATGAAAAACTGTTTTTT,CSVQRHSTNEKLFF